One sample yielded the 7 T cell receptor beta chains listed below, sequenced in a study of CD8 T cells in Susac syndrome. RNA totalling roughly 0.45 to 1 ug underwent reverse transcription with random hexamers. TCRdb itself ran the immunoSEQ multiplex PCR reads through MiXCR, one entry per CDR3 protein. The sample lists over 140,000 distinct CDR3 sequences, over 90% occurring once. The sequenced material came from CD4+ T cells from PBMCs. Receptors were obtained from a human donor with Susac syndrome.

J is TRBJ2-5 and V is TRBV2; the D gene is possibly TRBD1 (5 bases). CDR1 is SNHLY and CDR2 is FYNNEI in the germline V gene. This CDR3 spans 15 amino acids. The V end lost 3 bases, the J end lost 2 bases, and 13 bases lay between the germline ends. The CDR3 DNA sequence: TGTGCCAGCAGTGACCCCCGGGCAGGGCAAGAGACCCAGTACTTC. Protein sequence: CASSDPRAGQETQYF.

The gene calls are TRBV14 and TRBJ1-1; 9 bases map to TRBD1. CDR1 is SGHDN and CDR2 is FVKESK in the germline V gene. The CDR3 covers 13 residues. V dropped 5 bases and J dropped 4; count of bases not matched to a gene: 2. CDR3 in amino acids: CASSKTGGTEAFF. The CDR3 nucleotides read TGTGCCAGCAGCAAGACAGGGGGCACTGAAGCTTTCTTT.

The chain links TRBV7-9 to TRBJ2-4; tentatively, D is TRBD1 (5 bases). Trimming pared 5 bases from V and 0 bases from J, leaving 14 bases between. CDR3 size: 16 residues. Germline CDR1 and CDR2: SEHNR and FQNEAQ (reference sequence). The CDR3, as DNA: TGTGCCAGCAGCCCGCGACAGACACTAGCCAAAAACATTCAGTACTTC. This translates into CASSPRQTLAKNIQYF.

The rearrangement joins TRBV7-3 to TRBJ2-5; 7 bases line up with TRBD1. The trim removed 5 bases at V and 5 bases at J, leaving 11 bases unmatched. The CDR3 length is 15 residues. The germline gives CDR1 SGHTA, CDR2 FQGTGA. The CDR3 spells CASSIRGGRGETQYF. CDR3 sequence (DNA): TGTGCCAGCAGCATAAGGGGCGGCAGGGGGGAGACCCAGTACTTC.

This chain links TRBV12-3 or TRBV12-4 with TRBJ2-7, with TRBD2 identical over 14 bases. This CDR3 comprises 17 residues. The V and J ends lost 3 bases and 6 bases, in that order; junction bases with no gene match: 10. CDR3 region: CASSFIGTSGSGVEQYF. CDR3 bases: TGTGCCAGCAGTTTCATTGGGACTAGCGGGAGTGGGGTCGAGCAGTACTTC.

Here the CDR3 DNA reads TGCAGTGCTAGTCCGGGACATAACTATGGCTACACCTTC. Amino acid sequence: CSASPGHNYGYTF. The rearrangement uses TRBV20-1 and TRBJ1-2; D perhaps matches TRBD1 (6 bases). V was pared by 3 bases and J by 1 base, with 9 bases between. Germline values: CDR1 DFQATT, CDR2 SNEGSKA (reference sequence). The CDR3 runs 13 residues.

J is TRBJ2-2 and V is TRBV30; D gene unclear. Trimming cost V 3 bases and J 0 bases, with 11 bases left between them. The CDR3 loop spans 15 amino acids. Germline-derived CDR1 and CDR2 are GTSNPN and SVGIG (reference sequence). The CDR3 is CAWRTQTPNTGELFF. Written as DNA, the CDR3 is TGTGCCTGGAGGACCCAGACTCCGAACACCGGGGAGCTGTTTTTT.